The next 13 T cell receptor beta chains were all read from a single sample in a study of graft-versus-host responses after intestinal transplantation. The protocol was immunoSEQ multiplex PCR, while the TCRdb copy is restricted to in-frame clones and leaves out a portion. The table lists 25,000 to 30,000 clones, about 95% of them singletons. The sequences come from PBMCs, collected roughly 30 days after intestinal transplant. The receptor source for this set is a human patient who received an intestinal transplant, so some T cells may come from the graft donor.

The genes are TRBV5-4 and TRBJ1-2, with 7 bases identical to TRBD1. The CDR3 length is 15 residues. Germline lookup yields CDR1 SGHNT and CDR2 YYREEE (reference sequence). V shed 0 bases, J shed 7 bases, and the junction held 9 bases outside the gene matches. CDR3 in amino acids: CASSLVTGNSGGYTF. CDR3 nucleotide sequence: TGTGCCAGCAGCTTGGTGACAGGGAATTCGGGTGGCTACACCTTC. Looking up the rest from reference TRBV5-4 and TRBJ1-2 gives the full variable domain: ETGVTQSPTHLIKTRGQQVTLRCSSQSGHNTVSWYQQALGQGPQFIFQYYREEENGRGNFPPRFSGLQFPNYSSELNVNALELDDSALYLCASSLVTGNSGGYTFGSGTRLTVV.

V usage is TRBV30 and J usage is TRBJ1-5; D is possibly TRBD1 (5 bases). The germline gives CDR1 GTSNPN, CDR2 SVGIG (reference sequence). The CDR3 is 14 residues long. With 5 bases removed from V and 2 bases from J, the gap between germline ends came to 13 bases. This CDR3 is CAWGHLEGNQPQHF. The CDR3 nucleotides read TGTGCCTGGGGACACTTAGAGGGCAATCAGCCCCAGCATTTT.

The J gene is TRBJ1-1, the V gene TRBV6-5; possible D gene TRBD1, 5 bases. Deletions cut 2 bases from V and 2 bases from J, with 15 bases between. The CDR3 extends over 16 amino acids. CDR1 MNHEY and CDR2 SVGAGI come from the germline V gene. CDR3 region: CASSYNPGAINTEAFF. The DNA of the CDR3 is TGTGCCAGCAGTTACAACCCCGGGGCGATTAACACTGAAGCTTTCTTT.

The chain's CDR3 is CASSIKDRPNEKLFF. As DNA, the CDR3 is TGTGCCAGCAGTATTAAGGACAGGCCTAATGAAAAACTGTTTTTT. The chain combines TRBV2 with TRBJ1-4; 7 bases line up with TRBD1. The CDR3 spans 15 residues. After removal of 5 bases from V and 3 bases from J, the junction contained 6 bases not matched to a gene. Germline CDR1 is SNHLY and CDR2 is FYNNEI.

The chain couples TRBV5-4 to TRBJ2-3, with D uncertain. The CDR3 sequence is 14 residues long. Germline V gives CDR1 SGHNT, CDR2 YYREEE (reference sequence). The V gene lost 3 bases and the J gene lost 5 bases, with 13 bases spanning the gap. This chain's CDR3 is CASSSGWGGDTQYF. The CDR3 region has the DNA TGTGCCAGCAGCTCGGGTTGGGGTGGAGATACGCAGTATTTT.

The rearrangement joins TRBV7-9 to TRBJ2-7, with a weak D call TRBD2 (8 bases). In germline, CDR1 is SEHNR, CDR2 FQNEAQ (reference sequence). V was shortened by 2 bases and J by 9 bases, with 20 bases between the two germline ends. The CDR3 spans 15 residues. The CDR3 bases are TGTGCCAGCAGCTTAAGGGACAGCCCCCGGGAGGGGCAGTACTTC. This translates into CASSLRDSPREGQYF.

This chain connects TRBV4-1 to TRBJ2-5, with 10 nucleotides matching TRBD2. Trimming cost V 3 bases and J 5 bases; bases outside gene matches: 6. The CDR3 is 15 residues long. Germline assignment: CDR1 MGHRA and CDR2 YSYEKL. CDR3 bases: TGCGCCAGCAGCCACTCTAGCGGGGGCAGGGAGACCCAGTACTTC. Translating gives CASSHSSGGRETQYF.

The chain employs TRBV19 and TRBJ2-1; TRBD2 aligns across 11 bases. V was clipped by 5 bases and J by 8 bases; unmatched bases: 8. In germline, CDR1 is LNHDA, CDR2 SQIVND (reference sequence). The CDR3 contains 15 residues. The CDR3: CASSYGLAGLDEQFF. As DNA, the CDR3 is TGTGCCAGTAGTTACGGACTAGCGGGCCTGGATGAGCAGTTCTTC.

The chain carries TRBV7-2 and TRBJ1-5; tentative D call: TRBD1 (6 bases). The V end was cut by 1 base, the J end by 4 bases, with 11 bases between. Per germline, CDR1 SGHTA and CDR2 FQGNSA. The CDR3 length is 15 residues. This CDR3 reads CASSLEQGFNQPQHF. CDR3 nucleotide sequence: TGTGCCAGCAGCTTAGAACAGGGCTTTAATCAGCCCCAGCATTTT.

This clone was counted only a few times. The J gene is TRBJ1-1, the V gene TRBV6-5; no clear D. Trimming took 6 bases from V and 1 from J, leaving 6 bases between them. Germline V CDR1 and CDR2: MNHEY, SVGAGI. This CDR3 spans 12 amino acids. Written as DNA, the CDR3 is TGTGCCAGCAGCTCGGGGAACACTGAAGCTTTCTTT. Its protein is CASSSGNTEAFF.

This clone appeared a single time. V usage is TRBV5-6 and J usage is TRBJ1-2; 8 bases fit TRBD1. CDR3 length: 14 amino acids. J was trimmed by 8 bases and V by 0 bases; bases with no gene match: 6. The germline V gene encodes CDR1 SGHDT and CDR2 YYEEEE. The chain's CDR3 is CASSLVQGAEGYTF. As DNA, the CDR3 is TGTGCCAGCAGCTTGGTGCAGGGGGCGGAGGGCTACACCTTC.

This chain joins TRBV5-6 and TRBJ2-3, with 7 positions matching TRBD1. The ends lost 2 bases at V and 1 base at J; junction bases unmatched: 1. The CDR3 contains 14 residues. Germline assignment: CDR1 SGHDT and CDR2 YYEEEE. The CDR3 sequence: CASSFQGGTDTQYF. The CDR3 region has the DNA TGTGCCAGCAGCTTCCAGGGGGGCACAGATACGCAGTATTTT.

The chain has TRBV30 and TRBJ2-2; the D gene is possibly TRBD2 (6 bases). V lost 1 base, J lost 2 bases, and 14 bases lay in between. From germline, CDR1 is GTSNPN and CDR2 SVGIG (reference sequence). The CDR3 length is 16 residues. CDR3 sequence (DNA): TGTGCCTGGAGTGGACTTGCGGGAACTAACACCGGGGAGCTGTTTTTT. This encodes CAWSGLAGTNTGELFF.